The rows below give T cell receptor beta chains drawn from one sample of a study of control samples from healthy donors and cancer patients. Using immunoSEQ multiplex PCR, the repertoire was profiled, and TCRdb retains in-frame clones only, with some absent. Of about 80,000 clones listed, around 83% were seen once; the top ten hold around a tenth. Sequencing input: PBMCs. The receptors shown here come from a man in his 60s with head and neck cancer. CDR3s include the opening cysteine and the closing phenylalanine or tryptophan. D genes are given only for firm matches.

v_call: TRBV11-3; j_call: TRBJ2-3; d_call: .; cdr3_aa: CASSPSRDPDTQYF
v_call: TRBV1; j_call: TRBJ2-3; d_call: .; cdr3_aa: CTSSQDPLAGGRTSTDTQYF
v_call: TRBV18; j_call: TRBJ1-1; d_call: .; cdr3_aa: CASSPPRGNTEAFF
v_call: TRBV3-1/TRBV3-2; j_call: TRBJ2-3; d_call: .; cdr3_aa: CASSQGTGTDTQYF
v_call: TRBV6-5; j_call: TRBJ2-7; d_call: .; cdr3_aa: CASSYAQTYEQYF
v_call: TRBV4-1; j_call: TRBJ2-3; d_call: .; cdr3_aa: CASSIGEGQDTQYF
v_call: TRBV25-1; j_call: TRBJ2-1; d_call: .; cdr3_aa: CASSPSPSPYNEQFF
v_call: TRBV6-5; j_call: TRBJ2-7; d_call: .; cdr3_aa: CASSSDRNTYEQYF
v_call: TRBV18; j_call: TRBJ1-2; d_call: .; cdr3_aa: CASSPGPWYGYTF
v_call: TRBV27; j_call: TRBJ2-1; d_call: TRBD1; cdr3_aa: CASSRFPGQGGNEQFF
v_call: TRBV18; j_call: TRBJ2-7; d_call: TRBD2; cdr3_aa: CASSPDPSGGYEQYF
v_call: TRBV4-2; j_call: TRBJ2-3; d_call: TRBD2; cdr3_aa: CASSQIGAGDLTDTQYF
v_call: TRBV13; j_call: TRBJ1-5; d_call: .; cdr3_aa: CASSLGVSNQPQHF
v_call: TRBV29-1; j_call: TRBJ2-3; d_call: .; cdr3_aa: CSGRTGADTQYF
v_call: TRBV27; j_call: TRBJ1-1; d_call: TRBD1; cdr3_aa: CASRVGWGQGALPEAFF
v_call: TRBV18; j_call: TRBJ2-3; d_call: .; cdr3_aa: CASSPRADTQYF
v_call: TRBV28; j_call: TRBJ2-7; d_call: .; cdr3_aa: CASSPWGSFYEQYF
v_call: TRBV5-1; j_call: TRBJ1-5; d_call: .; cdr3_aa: CASSLEGYSNQPQHF
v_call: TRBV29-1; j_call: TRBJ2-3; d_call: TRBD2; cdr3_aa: CSVTRAGTSLNTQYF
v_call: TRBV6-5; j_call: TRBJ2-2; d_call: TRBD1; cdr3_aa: CASISGTGNTGELFF
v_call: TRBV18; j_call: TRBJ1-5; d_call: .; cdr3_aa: CASSPPPGGNQPQHF
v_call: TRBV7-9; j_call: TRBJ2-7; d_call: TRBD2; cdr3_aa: CASSTPGLAAYEQYF
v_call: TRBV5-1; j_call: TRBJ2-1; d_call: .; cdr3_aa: CASSLGGVLEQFF
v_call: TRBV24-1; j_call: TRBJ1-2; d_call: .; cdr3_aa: CATMSGGYTF
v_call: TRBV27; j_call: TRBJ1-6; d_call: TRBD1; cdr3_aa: CASSGTGKNNSPLHF
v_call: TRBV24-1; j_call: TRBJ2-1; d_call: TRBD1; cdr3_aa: CATSDPGTADSDEQFF
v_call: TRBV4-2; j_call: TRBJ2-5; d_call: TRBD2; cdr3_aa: CASSQGPTGTSGQETQYF
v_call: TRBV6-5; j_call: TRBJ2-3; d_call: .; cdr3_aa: CASGTSTAADTQYF
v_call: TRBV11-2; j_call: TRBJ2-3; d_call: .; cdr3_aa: CASSSISARELAGTQYF
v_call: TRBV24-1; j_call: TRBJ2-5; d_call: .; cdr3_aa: CATSDNLGADGTQYF
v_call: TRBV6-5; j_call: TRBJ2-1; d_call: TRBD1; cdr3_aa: CASSIDRGHEQFF
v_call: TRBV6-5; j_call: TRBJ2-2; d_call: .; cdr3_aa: CASRLAGVAGELFF
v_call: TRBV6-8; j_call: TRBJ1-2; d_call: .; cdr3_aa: CASSRVRGGYTF
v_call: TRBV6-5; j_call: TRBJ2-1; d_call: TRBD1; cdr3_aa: CASSYSGQLRVEQFF
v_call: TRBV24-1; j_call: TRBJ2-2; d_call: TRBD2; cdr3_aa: CATRKAGGKDGELFF
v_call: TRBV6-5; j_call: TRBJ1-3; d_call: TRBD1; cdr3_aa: CASSYGTGLGNTIYF
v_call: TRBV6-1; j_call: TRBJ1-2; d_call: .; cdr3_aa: CASSEVYKGNYGYTF
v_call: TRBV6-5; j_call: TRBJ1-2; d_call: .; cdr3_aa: CASSYSRFNYGYTF
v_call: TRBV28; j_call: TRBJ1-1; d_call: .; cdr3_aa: CASRLDGYMNTEAFF
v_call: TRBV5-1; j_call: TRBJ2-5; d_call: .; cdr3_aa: CASSFLTPTSRETQYF
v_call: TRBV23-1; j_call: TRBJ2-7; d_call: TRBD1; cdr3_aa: CASSRTGPTYEQYF
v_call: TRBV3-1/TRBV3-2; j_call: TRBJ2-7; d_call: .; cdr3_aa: CASSQGTSTYEQYF
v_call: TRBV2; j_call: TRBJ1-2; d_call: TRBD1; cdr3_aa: CASSGWTGGYTF
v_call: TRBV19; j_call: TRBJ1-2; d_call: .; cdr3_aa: CASSLTINYGYTF
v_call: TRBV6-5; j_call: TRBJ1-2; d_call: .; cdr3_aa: CASSPPGRVNYGYTF